The T cell receptor beta chain described here comes from a study of CD8+ T cells in alopecia areata listed by TCRdb under 2018. Notes on the research overall: Treated patients were enrolled in an open-label pilot trial of oral tofacitinib at 5 to 10 mg twice daily for moderate-to-severe alopecia areata. Patients stayed on tofacitinib for 6 to 18 months and then had 6 months of follow-up off drug so that delayed response and recurrence could be assessed. The SALT score, which quantifies the percentage of affected scalp surface area, was used to measure disease severity in treated patients. To study T cell clonal expansion in alopecia areata, the researchers applied high-throughput TCRbeta sequencing to both the C3H/HeJ mouse model and human patients. On the human side, TCRbeta sequencing was run on scalp tissue and on sorted CD4+ and CD8+ peripheral blood T cells from healthy controls and from alopecia areata patients with either patchy or totalis/universalis disease. Tofacitinib-treated patients had biopsies at baseline and at 4 and 24 weeks of treatment, with a later scalp biopsy in several patients. Scalp clonality was compared among normal scalp (n=4), patchy alopecia areata scalp (n=8), and alopecia totalis/universalis scalp (n=8). RNA came from the PAXgene miRNA kit for fixed scalp, the miRNeasy kit for PBMCs, and the RNeasy kit for mouse skin. TCRbeta CDR3 regions were amplified by immunoSEQ multiplex PCR with 35 Vbeta forward and 13 Jbeta reverse primers.

Broad study findings and their caveats: Compared with mice, TCR sequences shared between patients were less clear, possibly partly because of HLA diversity across the patient population. During tofacitinib treatment, many expanded lesional clones stuck around in both scalp and blood, and this persistence may partly explain why relapse happens after treatment is stopped. Scalp TCR repertoire analysis is complicated because resident alphabeta T cells in normal human skin are also sequenced, whereas mouse skin is dominated by gammadelta T cells. Compared with normal scalp, lesional scalp had higher clonality and more expanded CD8+ clones, particularly in alopecia totalis/universalis, a pattern that suggests antigenic drive. Tofacitinib significantly lowered scalp clonality and the number of expanded CD8+ clones among the top 100 scalp clones. Because the treated cohort was small and included a single nonresponder, larger studies are needed to assess links between baseline CD8+ expansion and response.

Library preparation used the immunoSEQ multiplex PCR assay. For TCR sequencing, RNA was extracted from every sample and reverse transcribed into cDNA to serve as template. SuperScript III was used to make first-strand cDNA, primed with a 2:1 mix of oligo-dT and random hexamers. Amplification bias was assessed with a synthetic immune receptor repertoire, and residual bias was removed computationally. The original pipeline was this. After raw reads were preprocessed to remove errors, the CDR3 was defined following IMGT conventions as running from the conserved cysteine to phenylalanine. Clonality was calculated as 1 minus Shannon entropy normalized by log2 of the number of productive unique TCRs. Whether scalp clones were CD4 or CD8 was inferred by matching scalp TCRbeta sequences against CD4 and CD8 repertoires sorted from blood. The clones in this table, taken by TCRdb from immuneACCESS, are in-frame only. Not every clone is retained; where verified, under half of the shortfall comes from an unresolved V gene, and the cause of the rest is unknown. V, J and clone size were drawn from that table, and D and trimming were deduced from the DNA. The sample table holds about 210,000 clones, of which roughly two fifths were seen once. In total, the top ten clones hold roughly 2.8% of the sample.

In light of the paper, this sample's treatment or condition label describes: oral pan-JAK inhibitor, 5-10 mg twice daily. Lesional scalp punch biopsies and peripheral blood were obtained from alopecia areata patients. PBMCs were isolated by density centrifugation and stained for CD3, CD4 and CD8, after which CD4+ and CD8+ T cells were sorted on a FACSAria. There are a few counts of this clone. Its specific antigen is unknown. Base qualities are not at hand, and no much larger clone is one base apart. The receptor was isolated from a human donor with alopecia areata. The sample in question was CD4+ T cells sorted from blood, obtained at roughly week 38, from a patient treated with tofacitinib.

The CDR3 protein sequence reads: CASRDQGQGFYNEQFF. The DNA is TGTGCCAGCAGGGACCAGGGACAGGGTTTCTACAATGAGCAGTTCTTC. Recombination connected TRBV11-2 to TRBJ2-1, and TRBD1 aligns with 9 junction nucleotides. From V the trimming removes 6 bases and from J it removes 3 bases, while the gene matches leave 9 bases of the junction unaccounted for. Per the germline V gene, SGHAT is the CDR1 and FQNNGV is the CDR2. Counted from cysteine to phenylalanine, this CDR3 has 16 amino acids. Solely the CDR3 DNA is kept, with 48 bases framed from the first base.